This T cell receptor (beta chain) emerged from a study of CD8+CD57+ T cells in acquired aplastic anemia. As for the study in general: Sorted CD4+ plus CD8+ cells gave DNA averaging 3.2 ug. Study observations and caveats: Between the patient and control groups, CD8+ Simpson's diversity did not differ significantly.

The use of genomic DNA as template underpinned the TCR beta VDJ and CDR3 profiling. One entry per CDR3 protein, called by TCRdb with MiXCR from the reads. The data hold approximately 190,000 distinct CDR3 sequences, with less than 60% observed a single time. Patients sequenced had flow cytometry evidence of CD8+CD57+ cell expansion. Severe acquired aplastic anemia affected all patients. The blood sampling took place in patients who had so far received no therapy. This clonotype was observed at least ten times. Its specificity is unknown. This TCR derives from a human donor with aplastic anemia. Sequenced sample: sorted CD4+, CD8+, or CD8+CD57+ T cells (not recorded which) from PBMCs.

In nucleotides, the CDR3 is TGCAGCGTTGATGGAACCGAGAGCGGAGGCACAGATACGCAGTATTTT. This translates into CSVDGTESGGTDTQYF. This chain joins TRBV29-1 and TRBJ2-3, with D possibly TRBD2 on 5 matching bases. This CDR3 spans 16 amino acids. Trimming took off 3 bases at V and 1 base at J, with 17 bases between the two ends. The germline V gene has CDR1 SQVTM and CDR2 ANQGSEA.